This TCR beta chain was identified in a study of T cells in Graves' hyperthyroidism and ophthalmopathy. General study results and limits: Most expanded thyroid clonotypes above 0.001 also appeared in blood.

CDR1 DFQATT and CDR2 SNEGSKA come from the germline V gene (reference sequence). Unmatched junction bases numbered 6, after V lost 6 bases and J lost 5 bases. The CDR3 consists of 12 residues. Details on this clonotype: Its antigen is undetermined.

RNA transcripts provided the source from which TCR beta CDR3 regions were amplified. During a first-round RT-PCR of the TCR CDR3, the HTBI primer set was used. TCRdb re-called the multiplex PCR reads with MiXCR, one entry per CDR3 protein. Among 500,000 to 800,000 distinct CDR3 sequences listed, 45% were seen once. Exclusion followed for patients with uncontrolled infection, other autoimmune disease, pregnancy or lactation. Sequencing was performed on peripheral blood or thyroid tissue (not recorded which). The clonotype originates from an adult man with Graves' disease, either hyperthyroidism or ophthalmopathy (not recorded which). The chain has TRBV20-1 and TRBJ1-2; 7 bases are shared with TRBD1. The CDR3: CSATGFGYGYTF. The CDR3 nucleotides are TGCAGTGCGACAGGGTTCGGATATGGCTACACCTTC.